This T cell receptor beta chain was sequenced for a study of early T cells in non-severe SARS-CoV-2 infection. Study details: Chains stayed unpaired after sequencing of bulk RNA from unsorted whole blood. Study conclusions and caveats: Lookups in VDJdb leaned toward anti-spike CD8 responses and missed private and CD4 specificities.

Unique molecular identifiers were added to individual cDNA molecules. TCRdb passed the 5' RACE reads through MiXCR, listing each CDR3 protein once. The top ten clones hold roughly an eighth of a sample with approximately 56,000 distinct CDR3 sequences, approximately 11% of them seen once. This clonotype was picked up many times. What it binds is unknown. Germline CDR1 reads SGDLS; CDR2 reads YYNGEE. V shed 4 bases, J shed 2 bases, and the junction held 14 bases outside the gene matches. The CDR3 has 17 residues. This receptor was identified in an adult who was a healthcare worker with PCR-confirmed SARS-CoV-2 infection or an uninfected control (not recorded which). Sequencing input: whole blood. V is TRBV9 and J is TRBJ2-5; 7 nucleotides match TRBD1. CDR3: CASSYRDIHRGQETQYF. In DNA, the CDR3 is TGTGCCAGCAGCTATCGCGACATTCACAGGGGACAAGAGACCCAGTACTTC.